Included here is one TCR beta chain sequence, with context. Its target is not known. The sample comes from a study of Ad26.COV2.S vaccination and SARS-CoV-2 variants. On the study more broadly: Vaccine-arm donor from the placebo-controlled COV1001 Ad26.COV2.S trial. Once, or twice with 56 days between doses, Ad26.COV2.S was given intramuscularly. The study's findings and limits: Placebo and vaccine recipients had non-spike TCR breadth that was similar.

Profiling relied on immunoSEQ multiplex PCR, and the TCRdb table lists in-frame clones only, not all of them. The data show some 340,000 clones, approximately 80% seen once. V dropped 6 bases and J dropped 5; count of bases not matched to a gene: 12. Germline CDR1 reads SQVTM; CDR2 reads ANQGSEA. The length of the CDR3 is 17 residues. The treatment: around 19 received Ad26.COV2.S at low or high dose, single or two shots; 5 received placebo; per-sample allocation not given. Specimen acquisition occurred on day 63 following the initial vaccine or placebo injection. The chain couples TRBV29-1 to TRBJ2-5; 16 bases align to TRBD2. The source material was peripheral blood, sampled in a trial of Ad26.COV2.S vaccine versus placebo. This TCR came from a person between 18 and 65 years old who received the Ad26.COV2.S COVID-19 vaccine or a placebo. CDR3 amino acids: CSVDGTGTSGGEETQYF. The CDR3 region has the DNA TGCAGCGTGGATGGAACCGGGACTAGCGGGGGGGAGGAGACCCAGTACTTC.